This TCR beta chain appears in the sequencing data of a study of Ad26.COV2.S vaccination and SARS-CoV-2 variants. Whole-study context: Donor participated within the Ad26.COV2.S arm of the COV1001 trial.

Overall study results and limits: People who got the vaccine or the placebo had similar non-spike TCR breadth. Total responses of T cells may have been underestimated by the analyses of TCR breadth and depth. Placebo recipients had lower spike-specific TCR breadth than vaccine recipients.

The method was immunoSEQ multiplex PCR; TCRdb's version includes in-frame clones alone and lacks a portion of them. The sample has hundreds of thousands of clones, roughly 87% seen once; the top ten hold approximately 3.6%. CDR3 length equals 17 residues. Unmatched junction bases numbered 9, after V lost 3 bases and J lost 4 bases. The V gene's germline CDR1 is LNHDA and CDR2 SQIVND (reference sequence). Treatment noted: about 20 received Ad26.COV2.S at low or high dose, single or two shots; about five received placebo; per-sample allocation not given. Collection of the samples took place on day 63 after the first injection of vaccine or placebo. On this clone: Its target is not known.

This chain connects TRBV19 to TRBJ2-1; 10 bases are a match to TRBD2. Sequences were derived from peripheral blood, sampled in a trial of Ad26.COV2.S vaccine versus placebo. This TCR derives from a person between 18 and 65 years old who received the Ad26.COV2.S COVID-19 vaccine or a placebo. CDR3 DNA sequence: TGTGCCAGTAGTATTGCCGGGCTAGCGGGAGCATACAATGAGCAGTTCTTC. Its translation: CASSIAGLAGAYNEQFF.